These T cell receptor beta chains were read from a single sample in a study of T cells in Graves' hyperthyroidism and ophthalmopathy. TCRdb re-analysed the multiplex PCR reads in MiXCR, keeping a single row per CDR3 protein. The table includes about 700,000 distinct CDR3 sequences, about 14% detected once. The sample was blood. These receptors were taken from a woman younger than 35 with Graves' hyperthyroidism. CDR3s leave out the opening cysteine and the closing phenylalanine or tryptophan.

TRBJ2-3	TRBV9	ASSGGSSSGSDTQY
TRBJ2-1	TRBV20-1	SASVEGGSYNEQF
TRBJ2-2	TRBV28	ASSLGLTNTGELF
TRBJ2-7	TRBV27	ASSPTPIGYEQY
TRBJ2-2	TRBV7-9	ASSPGQNTGELF
TRBJ1-1	TRBV10-2	ASSESTLRTEAF
TRBJ1-5	TRBV5-8	ASSNGQWANQPQH
TRBJ2-3	TRBV27	ASSLLGLAGSTDTQY
TRBJ2-7	TRBV20-1	SAARGRLSYEQY
TRBJ2-7	TRBV29-1	SGGDPFYEQY
TRBJ2-1	TRBV7-9	ASGVDEQF
TRBJ1-1	TRBV7-2	ASSLAPGQGATEAF
TRBJ2-1	TRBV5-6	ASSSRGLPYNEQF
TRBJ2-3	TRBV19	ASSMGQGASDTQY
TRBJ2-5	TRBV29-1	SVRDSPNKTQY
TRBJ1-5	TRBV28	ASSLQYSNQPQH
TRBJ2-7	TRBV7-2	ASSQRTGPVYEQY
TRBJ1-5	TRBV28	ASSLRREVSQPQH
TRBJ2-1	TRBV7-8	ASSLGRVLSYNEQF
TRBJ2-1	TRBV7-6	ASSLTGTGFPNEQF
TRBJ2-7	TRBV24-1	ATSGGPDNTFEGQY
TRBJ2-4	TRBV25-1	ASSEAGVFAKNIQY
TRBJ2-1	TRBV20-1	SARPAGVPEQF
TRBJ1-1	TRBV10-3	AIRENTEAF
TRBJ2-2	TRBV7-9	ASSLVWATSGYDTGELF
TRBJ1-1	TRBV20-1	SAFAGGGGTEAF
TRBJ2-5	TRBV7-9	ASSLGVRTQETQY